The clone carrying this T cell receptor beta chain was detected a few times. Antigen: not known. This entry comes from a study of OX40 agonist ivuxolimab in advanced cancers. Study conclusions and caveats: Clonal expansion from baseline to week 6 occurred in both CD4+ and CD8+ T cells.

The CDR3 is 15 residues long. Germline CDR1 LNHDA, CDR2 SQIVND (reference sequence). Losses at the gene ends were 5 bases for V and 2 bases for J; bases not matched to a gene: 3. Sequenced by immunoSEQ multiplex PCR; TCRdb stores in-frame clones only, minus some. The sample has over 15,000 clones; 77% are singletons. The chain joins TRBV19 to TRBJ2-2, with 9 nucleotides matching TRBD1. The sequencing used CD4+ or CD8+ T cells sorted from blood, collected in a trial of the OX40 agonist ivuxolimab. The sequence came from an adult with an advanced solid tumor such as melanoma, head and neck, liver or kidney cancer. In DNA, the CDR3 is TGTGCCAGTAGTGCGACAGGGGGAAACACCGGGGAGCTGTTTTTT. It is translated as CASSATGGNTGELFF.